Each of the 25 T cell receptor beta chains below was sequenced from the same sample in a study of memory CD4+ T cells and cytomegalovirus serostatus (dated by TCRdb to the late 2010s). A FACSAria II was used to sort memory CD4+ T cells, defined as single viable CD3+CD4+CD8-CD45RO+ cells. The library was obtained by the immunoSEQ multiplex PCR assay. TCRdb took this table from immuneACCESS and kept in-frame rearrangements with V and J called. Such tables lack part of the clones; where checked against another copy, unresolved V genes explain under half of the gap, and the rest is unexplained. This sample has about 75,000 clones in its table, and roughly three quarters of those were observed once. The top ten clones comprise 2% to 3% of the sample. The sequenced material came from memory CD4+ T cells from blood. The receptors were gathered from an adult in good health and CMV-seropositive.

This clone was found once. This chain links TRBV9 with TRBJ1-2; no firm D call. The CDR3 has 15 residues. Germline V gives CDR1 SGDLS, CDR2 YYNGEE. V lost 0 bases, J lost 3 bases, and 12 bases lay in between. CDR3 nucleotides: TGTGCCAGCAGCGTAGCATTGACTATCGACTATGGCTACACCTTC. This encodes CASSVALTIDYGYTF. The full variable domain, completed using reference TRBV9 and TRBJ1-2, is DSGVTQTPKHLITATGQRVTLRCSPRSGDLSVYWYQQSLDQGLQFLIQYYNGEERAKGNILERFSAQQFPDLHSELNLSSLELGDSALYFCASSVALTIDYGYTFGSGTRLTVV.

CDR3 nucleotide sequence: TGTGCCAGCAACTCGGACAGCACCGGGGAGCTGTTTTTT. This translates into CASNSDSTGELFF. The chain couples TRBV7-9 to TRBJ2-2; a weak D match, TRBD1 (6 bases). The CDR3 has 13 amino acids. Trimming removed 7 bases at V and 4 bases at J, with 10 bases between. CDR1 and CDR2 from the germline V gene are SEHNR and FQNEAQ (reference sequence).

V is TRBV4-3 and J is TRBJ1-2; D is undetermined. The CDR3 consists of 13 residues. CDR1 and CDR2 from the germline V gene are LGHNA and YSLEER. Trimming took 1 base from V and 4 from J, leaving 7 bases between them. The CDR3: CASSQAPRYGYTF. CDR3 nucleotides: TGCGCCAGCAGCCAAGCGCCGCGCTATGGCTACACCTTC.

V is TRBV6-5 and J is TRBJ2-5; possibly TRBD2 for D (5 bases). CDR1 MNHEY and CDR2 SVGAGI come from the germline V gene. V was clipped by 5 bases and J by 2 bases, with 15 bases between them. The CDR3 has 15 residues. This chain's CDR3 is CASSRTPRGQETQYF. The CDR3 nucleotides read TGTGCCAGCAGTCGGACCCCACGAGGGCAAGAGACCCAGTACTTC.

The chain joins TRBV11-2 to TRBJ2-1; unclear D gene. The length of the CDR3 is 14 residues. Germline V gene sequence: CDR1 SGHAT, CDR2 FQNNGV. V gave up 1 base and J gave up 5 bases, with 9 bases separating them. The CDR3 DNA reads TGTGCCAGCAGCTTAGGTCCCACCAACAATGAGCAGTTCTTC. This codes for CASSLGPTNNEQFF. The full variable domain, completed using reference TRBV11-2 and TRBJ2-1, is EAGVAQSPRYKIIEKRQSVAFWCNPISGHATLYWYQQILGQGPKLLIQFQNNGVVDDSQLPKDRFSAERLKGVDSTLKIQPAKLEDSAVYLCASSLGPTNNEQFFGPGTRLTVL.

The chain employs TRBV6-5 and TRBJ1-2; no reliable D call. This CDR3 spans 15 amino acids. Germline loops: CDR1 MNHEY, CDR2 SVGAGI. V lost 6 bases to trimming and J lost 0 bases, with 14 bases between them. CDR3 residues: CASSGTLAPNYGYTF. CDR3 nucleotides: TGTGCCAGCAGCGGAACCCTGGCCCCTAACTATGGCTACACCTTC.

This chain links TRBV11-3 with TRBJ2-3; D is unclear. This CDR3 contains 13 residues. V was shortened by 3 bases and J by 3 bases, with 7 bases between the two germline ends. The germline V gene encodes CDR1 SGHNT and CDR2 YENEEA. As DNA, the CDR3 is TGTGCCAGCAGCTTTGATGGGACAGATACGCAGTATTTT. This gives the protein CASSFDGTDTQYF.

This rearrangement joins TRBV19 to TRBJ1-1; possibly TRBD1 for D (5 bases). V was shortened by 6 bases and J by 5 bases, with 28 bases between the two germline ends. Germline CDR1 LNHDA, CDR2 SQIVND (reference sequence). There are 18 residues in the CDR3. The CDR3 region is CASRGLEYSGGAATEAFF. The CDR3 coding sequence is TGTGCCAGTAGGGGGCTAGAGTATTCGGGAGGAGCTGCGACTGAAGCTTTCTTT. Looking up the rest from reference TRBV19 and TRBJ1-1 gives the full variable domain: DGGITQSPKYLFRKEGQNVTLSCEQNLNHDAMYWYRQDPGQGLRLIYYSQIVNDFQKGDIAEGYSVSREKKESFPLTVTSAQKNPTAFYLCASRGLEYSGGAATEAFFGQGTRLTVV.

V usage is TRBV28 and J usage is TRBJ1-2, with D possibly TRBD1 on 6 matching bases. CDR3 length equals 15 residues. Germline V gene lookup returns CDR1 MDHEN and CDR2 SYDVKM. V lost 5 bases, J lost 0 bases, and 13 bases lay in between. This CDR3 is CASSQGTLANYGYTF. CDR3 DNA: TGTGCCAGCAGTCAAGGGACACTTGCTAACTATGGCTACACCTTC.

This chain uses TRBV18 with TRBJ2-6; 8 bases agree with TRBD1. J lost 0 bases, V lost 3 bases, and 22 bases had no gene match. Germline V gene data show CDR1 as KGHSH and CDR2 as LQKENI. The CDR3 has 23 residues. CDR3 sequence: CASSPRRGVITGQGFSGANVLTF. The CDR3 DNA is TGTGCCAGCTCACCCAGGCGAGGAGTAATAACAGGACAGGGCTTCTCTGGGGCCAACGTCCTGACTTTC. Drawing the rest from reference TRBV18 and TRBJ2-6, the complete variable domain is NAGVMQNPRHLVRRRGQEARLRCSPMKGHSHVYWYRQLPEEGLKFMVYLQKENIIDESGMPKERFSAEFPKEGPSILRIQQVVRGDSAAYFCASSPRRGVITGQGFSGANVLTFGAGSRLTVL.

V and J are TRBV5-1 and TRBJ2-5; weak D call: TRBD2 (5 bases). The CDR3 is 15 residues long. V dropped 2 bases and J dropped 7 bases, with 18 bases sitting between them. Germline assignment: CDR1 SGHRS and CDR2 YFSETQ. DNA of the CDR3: TGCGCCAGCAGCTTAAGCACAGACCAAGGAGGGACCCAGTACTTC. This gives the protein CASSLSTDQGGTQYF.

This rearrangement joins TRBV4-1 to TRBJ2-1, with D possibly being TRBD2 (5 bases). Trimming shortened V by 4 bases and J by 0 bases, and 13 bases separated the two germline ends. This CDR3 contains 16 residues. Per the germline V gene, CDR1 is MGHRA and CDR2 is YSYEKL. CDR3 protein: CASSLVMGSSYNEQFF. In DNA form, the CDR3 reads TGCGCCAGCAGCCTGGTAATGGGGAGCTCCTACAATGAGCAGTTCTTC.

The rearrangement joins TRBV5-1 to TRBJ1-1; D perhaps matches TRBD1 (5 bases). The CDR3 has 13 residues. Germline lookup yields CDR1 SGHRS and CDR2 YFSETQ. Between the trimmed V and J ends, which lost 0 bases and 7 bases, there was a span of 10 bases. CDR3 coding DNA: TGCGCCAGCAGCTTGGTGGGGGTGGGTGAAGCTTTCTTT. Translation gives CASSLVGVGEAFF.

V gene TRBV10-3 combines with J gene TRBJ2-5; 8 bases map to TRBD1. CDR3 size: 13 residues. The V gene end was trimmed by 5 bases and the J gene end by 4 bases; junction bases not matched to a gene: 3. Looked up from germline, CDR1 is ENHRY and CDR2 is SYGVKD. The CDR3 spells CAISTDRVETQYF. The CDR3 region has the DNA TGTGCCATCAGTACGGACAGGGTAGAGACCCAGTACTTC.

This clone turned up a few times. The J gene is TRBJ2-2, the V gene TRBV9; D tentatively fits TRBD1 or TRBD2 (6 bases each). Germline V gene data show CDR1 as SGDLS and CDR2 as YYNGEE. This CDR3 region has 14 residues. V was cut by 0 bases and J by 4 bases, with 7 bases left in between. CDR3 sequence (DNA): TGTGCCAGCAGCGTAGAGGGGGGCACCGGGGAGCTGTTTTTT. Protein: CASSVEGGTGELFF.

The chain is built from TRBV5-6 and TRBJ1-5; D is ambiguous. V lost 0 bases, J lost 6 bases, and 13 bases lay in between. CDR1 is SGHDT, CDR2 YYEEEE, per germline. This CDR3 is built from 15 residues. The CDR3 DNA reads TGTGCCAGCAGCTTGGCGTTCGGAGGCTCTCAGCCCCAGCATTTT. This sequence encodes CASSLAFGGSQPQHF.

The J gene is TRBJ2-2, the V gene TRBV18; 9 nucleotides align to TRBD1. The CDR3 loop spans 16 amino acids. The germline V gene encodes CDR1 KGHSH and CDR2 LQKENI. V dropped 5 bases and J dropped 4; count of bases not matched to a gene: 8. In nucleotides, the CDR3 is TGTGCCAGCTCATGGGGACAGGGATTAAGCACCGGGGAGCTGTTTTTT. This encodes CASSWGQGLSTGELFF.

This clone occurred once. CDR3 sequence reads: CASSLNPGYSNQPQHF. Written as DNA, the CDR3 is TGTGCCAGCTCACTAAACCCAGGGTATAGCAATCAGCCCCAGCATTTT. This chain uses TRBV28 with TRBJ1-5, with a weak D call TRBD1 (5 bases). V was clipped by 8 bases and J by 0 bases, with 17 bases between them. This CDR3 comprises 16 residues. CDR1 is MDHEN, CDR2 SYDVKM, per germline.

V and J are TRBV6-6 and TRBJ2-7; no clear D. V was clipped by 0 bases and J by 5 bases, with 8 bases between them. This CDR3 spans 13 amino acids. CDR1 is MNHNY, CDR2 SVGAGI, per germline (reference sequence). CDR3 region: CASSYSRWDEQYV. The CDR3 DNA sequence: TGTGCCAGCAGTTACTCTAGGTGGGACGAGCAGTACGTC.

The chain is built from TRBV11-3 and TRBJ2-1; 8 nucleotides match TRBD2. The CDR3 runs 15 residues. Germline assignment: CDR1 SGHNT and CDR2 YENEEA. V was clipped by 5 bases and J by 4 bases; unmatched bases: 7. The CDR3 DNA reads TGTGCCAGCAGCCCAAGGAGCGGGAGATACAATGAGCAGTTCTTC. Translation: CASSPRSGRYNEQFF. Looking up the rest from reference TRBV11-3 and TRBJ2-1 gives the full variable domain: EAGVVQSPRYKIIEKKQPVAFWCNPISGHNTLYWYLQNLGQGPELLIRYENEEAVDDSQLPKDRFSAERLKGVDSTLKIQPAELGDSAVYLCASSPRSGRYNEQFFGPGTRLTVL.

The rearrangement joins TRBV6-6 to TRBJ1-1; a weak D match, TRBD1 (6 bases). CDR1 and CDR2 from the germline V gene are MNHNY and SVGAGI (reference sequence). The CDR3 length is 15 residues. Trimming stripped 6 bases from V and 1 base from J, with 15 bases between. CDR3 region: CASSRWGATNTEAFF. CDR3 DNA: TGTGCCAGCAGCCGCTGGGGGGCGACGAACACTGAAGCTTTCTTT.

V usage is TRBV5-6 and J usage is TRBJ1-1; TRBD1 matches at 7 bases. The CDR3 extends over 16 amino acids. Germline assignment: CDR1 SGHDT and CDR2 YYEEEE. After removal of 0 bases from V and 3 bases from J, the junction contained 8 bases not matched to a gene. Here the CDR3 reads CASSLAGGQLYTEAFF. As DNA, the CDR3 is TGTGCCAGCAGCTTGGCCGGGGGACAGCTTTACACTGAAGCTTTCTTT.

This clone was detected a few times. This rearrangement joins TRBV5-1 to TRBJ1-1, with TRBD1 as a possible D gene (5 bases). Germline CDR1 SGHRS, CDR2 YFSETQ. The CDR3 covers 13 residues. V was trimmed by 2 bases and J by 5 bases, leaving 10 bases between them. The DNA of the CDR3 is TGCGCCAGCAGCTTTTCAGGGAGGACTGAAGCTTTCTTT. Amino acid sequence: CASSFSGRTEAFF.

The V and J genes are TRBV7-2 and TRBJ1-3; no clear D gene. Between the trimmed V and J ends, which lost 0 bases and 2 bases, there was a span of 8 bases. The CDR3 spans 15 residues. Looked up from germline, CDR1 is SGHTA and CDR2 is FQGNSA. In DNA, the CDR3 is TGTGCCAGCAGCTTAGCGTCCACCCCTGGAAACACCATATATTTT. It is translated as CASSLASTPGNTIYF.

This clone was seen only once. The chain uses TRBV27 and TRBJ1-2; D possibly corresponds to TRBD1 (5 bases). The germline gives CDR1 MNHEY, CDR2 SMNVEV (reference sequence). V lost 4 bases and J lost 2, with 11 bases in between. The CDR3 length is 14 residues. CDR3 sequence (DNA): TGTGCCAGCAGTTATAGGGGCTCGAACTATGGCTACACCTTC. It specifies CASSYRGSNYGYTF.